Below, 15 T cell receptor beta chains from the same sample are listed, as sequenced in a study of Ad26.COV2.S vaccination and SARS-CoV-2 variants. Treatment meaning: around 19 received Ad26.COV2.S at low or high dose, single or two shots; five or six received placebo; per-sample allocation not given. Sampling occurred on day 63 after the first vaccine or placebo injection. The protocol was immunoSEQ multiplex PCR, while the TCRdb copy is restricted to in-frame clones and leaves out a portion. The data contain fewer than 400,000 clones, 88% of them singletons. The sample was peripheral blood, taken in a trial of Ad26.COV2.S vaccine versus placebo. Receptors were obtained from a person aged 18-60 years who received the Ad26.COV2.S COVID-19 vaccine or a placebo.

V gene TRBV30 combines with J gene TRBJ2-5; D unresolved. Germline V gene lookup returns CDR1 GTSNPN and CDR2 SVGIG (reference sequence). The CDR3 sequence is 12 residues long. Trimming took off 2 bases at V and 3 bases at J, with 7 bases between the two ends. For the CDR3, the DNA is TGTGCCTGGAGTCGTAGGGAAGAGACCCAGTACTTC. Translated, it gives CAWSRREETQYF.

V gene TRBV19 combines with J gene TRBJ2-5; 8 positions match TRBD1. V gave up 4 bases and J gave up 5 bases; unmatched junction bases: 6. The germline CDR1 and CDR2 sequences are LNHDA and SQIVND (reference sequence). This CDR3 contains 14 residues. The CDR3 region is CASSTTGGTETQYF. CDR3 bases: TGTGCCAGTAGTACAACAGGGGGTACGGAGACCCAGTACTTC.

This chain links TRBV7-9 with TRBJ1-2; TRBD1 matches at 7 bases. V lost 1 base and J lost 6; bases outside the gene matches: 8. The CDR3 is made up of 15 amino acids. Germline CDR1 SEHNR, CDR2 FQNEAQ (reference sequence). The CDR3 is CASSLVTGENNGYTF. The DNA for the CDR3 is TGTGCCAGCAGCTTAGTCACAGGGGAGAATAATGGCTACACCTTC.

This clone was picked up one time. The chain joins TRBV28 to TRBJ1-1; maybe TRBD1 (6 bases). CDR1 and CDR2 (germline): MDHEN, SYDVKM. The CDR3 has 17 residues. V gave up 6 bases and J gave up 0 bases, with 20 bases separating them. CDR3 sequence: CASSPPTGPPVNTEAFF. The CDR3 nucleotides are TGTGCCAGCAGCCCCCCGACAGGACCCCCGGTGAACACTGAAGCTTTCTTT.

Here the CDR3 reads CASRRDSNTDTQYF. The CDR3, as DNA: TGTGCCAGCAGACGGGACAGTAACACAGATACGCAGTATTTT. The J gene is TRBJ2-3, the V gene TRBV7-9; 7 bases are a match to TRBD1. The CDR3 loop spans 14 amino acids. Germline V gene lookup returns CDR1 SEHNR and CDR2 FQNEAQ (reference sequence). The J segment lost 2 bases and the V segment lost 6 bases, leaving 5 bases of the junction unmatched.

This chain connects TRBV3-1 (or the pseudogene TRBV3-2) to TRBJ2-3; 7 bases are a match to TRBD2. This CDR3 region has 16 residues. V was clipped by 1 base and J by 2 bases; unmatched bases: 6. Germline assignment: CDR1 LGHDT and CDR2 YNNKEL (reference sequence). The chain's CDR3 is CASSQGRGFSTDTQYF. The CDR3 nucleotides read TGTGCCAGCAGCCAAGGGCGGGGGTTCTCCACAGATACGCAGTATTTT.

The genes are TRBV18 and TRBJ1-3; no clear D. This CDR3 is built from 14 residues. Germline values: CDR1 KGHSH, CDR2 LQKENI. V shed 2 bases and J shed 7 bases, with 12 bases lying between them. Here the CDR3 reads CASSPSTVGNTIYF. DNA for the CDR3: TGTGCCAGCTCACCAAGCACCGTGGGGAACACCATATATTTT.

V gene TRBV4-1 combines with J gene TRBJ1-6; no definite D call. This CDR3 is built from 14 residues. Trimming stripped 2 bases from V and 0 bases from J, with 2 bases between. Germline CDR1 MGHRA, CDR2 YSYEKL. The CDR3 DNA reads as TGCGCCAGCAGCCAATCCTCCTATAATTCACCCCTCCACTTT. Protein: CASSQSSYNSPLHF.

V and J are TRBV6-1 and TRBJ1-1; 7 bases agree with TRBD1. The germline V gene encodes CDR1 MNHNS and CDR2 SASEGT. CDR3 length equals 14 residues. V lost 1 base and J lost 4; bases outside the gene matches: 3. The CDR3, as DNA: TGTGCCAGCAGTGAAGGACAGGGCCCCACTGAAGCTTTCTTT. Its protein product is CASSEGQGPTEAFF.

The CDR3 spells CASTPHNSGNTIYF. Here the CDR3 DNA reads TGTGCCAGCACCCCGCACAACTCTGGAAACACCATATATTTT. The V and J genes are TRBV27 and TRBJ1-3; D gene ambiguous. V lost 7 bases and J lost 0, with 10 bases in between. In germline, CDR1 is MNHEY, CDR2 SMNVEV (reference sequence). This CDR3 spans 14 amino acids.

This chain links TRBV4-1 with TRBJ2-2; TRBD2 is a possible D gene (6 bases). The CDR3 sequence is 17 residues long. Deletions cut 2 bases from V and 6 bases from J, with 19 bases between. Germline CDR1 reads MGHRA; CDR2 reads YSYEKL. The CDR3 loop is CASSQPRAGGSAGELFF. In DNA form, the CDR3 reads TGCGCCAGCAGCCAACCCCGGGCCGGAGGGAGCGCCGGGGAGCTGTTTTTT.

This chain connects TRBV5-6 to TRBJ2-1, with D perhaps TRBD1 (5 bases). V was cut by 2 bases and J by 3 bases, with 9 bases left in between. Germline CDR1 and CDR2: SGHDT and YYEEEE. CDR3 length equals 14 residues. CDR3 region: CASSLRQGYNEQFF. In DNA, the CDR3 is TGTGCCAGCAGCTTAAGGCAGGGCTACAATGAGCAGTTCTTC. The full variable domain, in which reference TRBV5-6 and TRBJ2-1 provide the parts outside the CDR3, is DAGVTQSPTHLIKTRGQQVTLRCSPKSGHDTVSWYQQALGQGPQFIFQYYEEEERQRGNFPDRFSGHQFPNYSSELNVNALLLGDSALYLCASSLRQGYNEQFFGPGTRLTVL.

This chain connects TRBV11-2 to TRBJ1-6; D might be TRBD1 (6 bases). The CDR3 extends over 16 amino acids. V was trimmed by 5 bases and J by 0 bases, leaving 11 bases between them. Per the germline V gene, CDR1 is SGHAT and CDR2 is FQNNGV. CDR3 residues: CASSPGASSYNSPLHF. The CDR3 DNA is TGTGCCAGCAGCCCAGGGGCCAGCTCCTATAATTCACCCCTCCACTTT.

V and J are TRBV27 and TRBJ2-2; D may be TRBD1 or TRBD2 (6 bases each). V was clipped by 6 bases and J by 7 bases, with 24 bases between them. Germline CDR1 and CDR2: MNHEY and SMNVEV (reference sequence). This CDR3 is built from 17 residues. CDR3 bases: TGTGCCAGCAGCCTACTCCAGGGGAGGCGCTTAGGCGGGGAGCTGTTTTTT. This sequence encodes CASSLLQGRRLGGELFF.

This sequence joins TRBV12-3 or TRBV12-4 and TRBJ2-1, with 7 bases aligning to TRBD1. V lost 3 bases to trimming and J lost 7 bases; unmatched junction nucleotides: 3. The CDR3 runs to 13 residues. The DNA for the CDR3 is TGTGCCAGCAGTTTGGACAGGCGAAATGAGCAGTTCTTC. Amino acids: CASSLDRRNEQFF.